Listed here are 20 T cell receptor beta chains from one sample, sequenced in a study of cytomegalovirus exposure and HLA in healthy donors. 60 Vbeta and 13 Jbeta primers were used in PCR. This table comes from immunoSEQ multiplex PCR, and its TCRdb copy is limited to in-frame clones, with some not included. This table has about 160,000 clones, about 81% appearing once. Sample: PBMCs. Receptors were obtained from a girl between 10 and 17 years old in good health and CMV-seropositive.

The CDR3 is CASSEPPGLAANTGELFF. The CDR3 DNA sequence: TGTGCCAGCAGTGAGCCACCGGGACTAGCGGCGAACACCGGGGAGCTGTTTTTT. The V gene is TRBV25-1, the J gene TRBJ2-2; TRBD2 aligns across 11 bases. CDR3 size: 18 residues. The V and J ends lost 3 bases and 0 bases, in that order; junction bases with no gene match: 6. The V gene's germline CDR1 is MGHDK and CDR2 SYGVNS.

This chain joins TRBV5-1 and TRBJ2-5; TRBD2 aligns across 12 bases. Trimming at V came to 5 bases and at J to 2 bases, leaving 7 bases not matched to a gene. This CDR3 is built from 16 residues. Germline V gives CDR1 SGHRS, CDR2 YFSETQ. CDR3 residues: CASRPGLAGLQETQYF. DNA of the CDR3: TGCGCCAGCAGGCCGGGACTAGCGGGCCTACAAGAGACCCAGTACTTC. The full variable domain, rest sourced from reference TRBV5-1 and TRBJ2-5, is KAGVTQTPRYLIKTRGQQVTLSCSPISGHRSVSWYQQTPGQGLQFLFEYFSETQRNKGNFPGRFSGRQFSNSRSEMNVSTLELGDSALYLCASRPGLAGLQETQYFGPGTRLLVL.

V is TRBV4-2 and J is TRBJ2-1; 10 positions match TRBD2. The V segment lost 4 bases and the J segment 3 bases; nucleotides outside the gene matches: 12. This CDR3 is 18 amino acids long. Per germline, CDR1 LGHNA and CDR2 YNFKEQ. CDR3 amino acids: CASSLSGRSSGGYNEQFF. Written as DNA, the CDR3 is TGTGCCAGCAGCCTTAGCGGGAGGTCCTCGGGGGGCTACAATGAGCAGTTCTTC.

This clone came up a few times. This chain joins TRBV29-1 and TRBJ1-2; D perhaps matches TRBD1 (5 bases). The V end was cut by 7 bases, the J end by 7 bases, with 25 bases between. The CDR3 contains 15 residues. Germline V gene sequence: CDR1 SQVTM, CDR2 ANQGSEA. CDR3 in amino acids: CSDMSFIGVGIGYTF. For the CDR3, the DNA is TGCAGCGATATGAGTTTCATAGGGGTGGGTATTGGCTACACCTTC.

The sample holds a few counts of this clone. The chain couples TRBV11-2 to TRBJ1-2; TRBD1 is a possible D gene (5 bases). The CDR3 has 12 amino acids. The V gene lost 5 bases and the J gene lost 8 bases, with 12 bases spanning the gap. Germline V gene data show CDR1 as SGHAT and CDR2 as FQNNGV. This chain's CDR3 is CASSLDRWGYTF. Here the CDR3 DNA reads TGTGCCAGCAGCCTCGACAGATGGGGCTACACCTTC.

V gene TRBV4-3 combines with J gene TRBJ1-4; 7 positions agree with TRBD1. The CDR3 loop spans 16 amino acids. Germline trimming cut 3 bases from V and 5 bases from J; bases unmatched to any gene: 9. CDR1 LGHNA and CDR2 YSLEER come from the germline V gene. CDR3: CASSQDSGGSNEKLFF. The CDR3 region has the DNA TGCGCCAGCAGCCAGGACTCAGGGGGGTCAAATGAAAAACTGTTTTTT.

This clone appeared once. The chain employs TRBV4-3 and TRBJ1-1; 8 bases align to TRBD1. Germline V gene sequence: CDR1 LGHNA, CDR2 YSLEER. V was pared by 3 bases and J by 1 base, with 4 bases of the junction left unmatched. CDR3 length: 15 amino acids. CDR3 loop: CASSHPGQGNTEAFF. The CDR3 DNA reads TGCGCCAGCAGCCACCCCGGACAGGGGAACACTGAAGCTTTCTTT.

This chain links TRBV4-3 with TRBJ2-5, with 8 bases matching TRBD1. Trimming at V came to 4 bases and at J to 5 bases, leaving 12 bases not matched to a gene. The CDR3 covers 16 residues. Germline V gene sequence: CDR1 LGHNA, CDR2 YSLEER. The CDR3 coding sequence is TGCGCCAGCAGCCGACTACTCAGGGGGCTCGAGGAGACCCAGTACTTC. It encodes CASSRLLRGLEETQYF.

The chain is built from TRBV4-1 and TRBJ2-7; D is perhaps TRBD1 (5 bases). Germline CDR1 reads MGHRA; CDR2 reads YSYEKL. This CDR3 is built from 14 residues. Trimming removed 0 bases from V and 0 bases from J, with 6 bases in between. CDR3: CASSQETVSYEQYF. CDR3 bases: TGCGCCAGCAGCCAAGAGACAGTCTCCTACGAGCAGTACTTC.

This clone was picked up one time. The chain combines TRBV7-6 with TRBJ2-3; 7 bases are a match to TRBD2. Germline CDR1 and CDR2: SGHVS and FNYEAQ. The CDR3 consists of 17 residues. Unmatched junction bases numbered 10, after V lost 1 base and J lost 3 bases. The CDR3 nucleotides are TGTGCCAGCAGCTTAGGTCGGGGCGGGAGCATGACAGATACGCAGTATTTT. It yields the protein CASSLGRGGSMTDTQYF. The full variable domain, its missing parts supplied by reference TRBV7-6 and TRBJ2-3, is GAGVSQSPRYKVTKRGQDVALRCDPISGHVSLYWYRQALGQGPEFLTYFNYEAQQDKSGLPNDRFSAERPEGSISTLTIQRTEQRDSAMYRCASSLGRGGSMTDTQYFGPGTRLTVL.

The chain uses TRBV28 and TRBJ1-1; D is perhaps TRBD1 (6 bases). The CDR3 covers 14 residues. Germline-derived CDR1 and CDR2 are MDHEN and SYDVKM. V dropped 2 bases and J dropped 10 bases, with 17 bases sitting between them. This CDR3 is CASSLKIQGRIAFF. Written as DNA, the CDR3 is TGTGCCAGCAGTTTAAAGATACAGGGCCGGATAGCTTTCTTT.

In this sample, this clone turned up a few times. The chain has TRBV5-4 and TRBJ2-1, with 8 bases aligning to TRBD2. The CDR3 loop spans 14 amino acids. With V trimmed by 4 bases and J by 7 bases, 7 bases remained unmatched. Per the germline V gene, CDR1 is SGHNT and CDR2 is YYREEE (reference sequence). In nucleotides, the CDR3 is TGTGCCAGCAGCCAAAGCGGGAGTAGGAATGAGCAGTTCTTC. Amino acids: CASSQSGSRNEQFF. Looking up the rest from reference TRBV5-4 and TRBJ2-1 gives the full variable domain: ETGVTQSPTHLIKTRGQQVTLRCSSQSGHNTVSWYQQALGQGPQFIFQYYREEENGRGNFPPRFSGLQFPNYSSELNVNALELDDSALYLCASSQSGSRNEQFFGPGTRLTVL.

The chain links TRBV5-1 to TRBJ1-2, with D unresolved. The CDR3 contains 13 residues. V gave up 4 bases and J gave up 7 bases, with 14 bases separating them. The V gene's germline CDR1 is SGHRS and CDR2 YFSETQ. The CDR3, as DNA: TGCGCCAGCAGCGAACAATTTGAGGGTGGCTACACCTTC. Translation gives CASSEQFEGGYTF.

This sequence joins TRBV4-3 and TRBJ2-3; a possible D gene is TRBD1 (5 bases). The germline V gene encodes CDR1 LGHNA and CDR2 YSLEER. The CDR3 runs 17 residues. V was pared by 0 bases and J by 1 base, with 14 bases between. The DNA for the CDR3 is TGCGCCAGCAGCCAAGACAGAAAGGGGTTACGCACAGATACGCAGTATTTT. Protein product: CASSQDRKGLRTDTQYF.

V is TRBV2 and J is TRBJ1-4; tentative D call: TRBD1 (5 bases). Germline-derived CDR1 and CDR2 are SNHLY and FYNNEI. V was shortened by 4 bases and J by 7 bases, with 13 bases between the two germline ends. The CDR3 length is 14 residues. The CDR3 DNA reads TGTGCCAGCAGTGGTGCCCAGGGTATTGAAAAACTGTTTTTT. Its protein is CASSGAQGIEKLFF.

CDR3 sequence reads: CASSLWEENTEAFF. The CDR3 DNA sequence: TGTGCCAGCAGCCTATGGGAGGAGAACACTGAAGCTTTCTTT. The chain has TRBV11-2 and TRBJ1-1; D is unresolved. The CDR3 totals 14 residues. Trimming cost V 5 bases and J 1 base, with 11 bases left between them. CDR1 SGHAT and CDR2 FQNNGV come from the germline V gene.

This chain connects TRBV5-1 to TRBJ1-1, with a tentative D call TRBD1 (5 bases). The CDR3 extends over 15 amino acids. The ends were cut back, 3 bases at V and 4 bases at J, with 16 bases in the middle. From germline, CDR1 is SGHRS and CDR2 YFSETQ. CDR3 nucleotides: TGCGCCAGCAGCTCGAAGAGTGGGGCCCCCACTGAAGCTTTCTTT. Residues: CASSSKSGAPTEAFF.

V gene TRBV7-3 combines with J gene TRBJ2-7; 7 nucleotides align to TRBD1. The germline V gene encodes CDR1 SGHTA and CDR2 FQGTGA. V was pared by 6 bases and J by 0 bases, with 8 bases of the junction left unmatched. This CDR3 is built from 15 residues. Here the CDR3 reads CASSPQTGRSYEQYF. DNA for the CDR3: TGTGCCAGCAGTCCCCAGACAGGGCGCTCCTACGAGCAGTACTTC.

This clone is a singleton in its sample. DNA of the CDR3: TGTGCCAGCAGTTCCTCCCGAGAGACCCAGTACTTC. Translation gives CASSSSRETQYF. The rearrangement links TRBV28 to TRBJ2-5; no clear D. V was trimmed by 4 bases and J by 4 bases, leaving 7 bases between them. Germline V lookup: CDR1 MDHEN, CDR2 SYDVKM. This CDR3 spans 12 amino acids.

This chain uses TRBV9 with TRBJ1-2, with a tentative D call TRBD1 (6 bases). Germline V gives CDR1 SGDLS, CDR2 YYNGEE. V was shortened by 5 bases and J by 4 bases, with 18 bases between the two germline ends. The CDR3 spans 15 residues. CDR3 region: CASSPEQGGIYGYTF. In DNA form, the CDR3 reads TGTGCCAGCAGTCCAGAACAGGGAGGGATCTATGGCTACACCTTC. Combining the CDR3 with reference TRBV9 and TRBJ1-2 gives the whole variable domain DSGVTQTPKHLITATGQRVTLRCSPRSGDLSVYWYQQSLDQGLQFLIQYYNGEERAKGNILERFSAQQFPDLHSELNLSSLELGDSALYFCASSPEQGGIYGYTFGSGTRLTVV.